A selection of T cell receptor beta chains follows, all from one sample in a study of cytomegalovirus exposure and HLA in healthy donors. Here immunoSEQ multiplex PCR was the method, and the copy in TCRdb shows in-frame clones only, minus some. This sample has 93,000 or so clones, with 80% to 90% found just once. The sample comprised PBMCs. These receptors all stem from a woman in her late teens or twenties in good health and CMV-seropositive. Both conserved end residues are part of each CDR3. The D gene is left open where the match is weak. Size is stated for part of the rows, as once, few or many counts, or as a class when the clone is expanded.

v_gene	j_gene	d_gene	abundance	CDR3nt	CDR3aa
TRBV18	TRBJ1-2	NA	NA	TGTGCCAGCTCACCGGAGGGGGGGCGCCTTCGAAAAAATGGCTACACCTTC	CASSPEGGRLRKNGYTF
TRBV21-1	TRBJ1-4	NA	NA	NA	CASSKVGAGTFGNEKLFF
TRBV6-5	TRBJ1-2	TRBD1	NA	TGTGCCAGCAGCCAAGGGACAGTCGGCTATGGCTACACCTTC	CASSQGTVGYGYTF
TRBV28	TRBJ1-5	NA	NA	TGTGCCAGCAGCCTGACAGCCACCACCCAACCCCAGCATTTT	CASSLTATTQPQHF
TRBV27	TRBJ2-6	TRBD1	NA	TGTGCCAGCAGTTCAGGGGACAGGCTAAGGTCTGGGGCCAACGTCCTGACTTTC	CASSSGDRLRSGANVLTF
TRBV4-1	TRBJ2-1	NA	NA	TGCGCCAGCAGCCACCCTGGGCACGGGGAGCTTATCGACAATGAGCAGTTCTTC	CASSHPGHGELIDNEQFF
TRBV7-9	TRBJ2-5	NA	NA	TGTGCCAGCAGTTTCAGGCGGGATGGGGAGACCCAGTACTTC	CASSFRRDGETQYF
TRBV10-2	TRBJ1-1	NA	NA	TGCGCCAGCAGTGACCCCGGGGGGCGGGACACTGAAGCTTTCTTT	CASSDPGGRDTEAFF
TRBV9	TRBJ1-1	NA	NA	TGTGTCAGCAGCGTAGTAGATCTGGGCGATTGGAACACTGAAGCTTTCTTT	CVSSVVDLGDWNTEAFF
TRBV5-1	TRBJ1-1	NA	NA	TGCGCCAGCAGCCTCCAACCTCGACAGCCTGAAGCTTTCTTT	CASSLQPRQPEAFF
TRBV6-6	TRBJ1-3	NA	NA	TGTGCCAGCAGTTTCGACACCATCTCTGGAAACACCATATATTTT	CASSFDTISGNTIYF
TRBV9	TRBJ2-2	NA	NA	TGTGCCAGCAGCCTCGGGACTTACACCGGGGAGCTGTTTTTT	CASSLGTYTGELFF
TRBV12-5	TRBJ2-7	TRBD1	NA	TGTGCTAGTGGTTTGGAAGGACAGGTTTTTGGCGAGCAGTACTTC	CASGLEGQVFGEQYF
TRBV25-1	TRBJ1-5	TRBD1	NA	TGTGCCAGCAGTGAAGGAGGGACAGGGAGTCAGCCCCAGCATTTT	CASSEGGTGSQPQHF
TRBV27	TRBJ2-7	NA	NA	TGTGCCAGCAGTTTAAAGGGGCAGTCATACGAGCAGTACTTC	CASSLKGQSYEQYF
TRBV15	TRBJ2-1	NA	once	TGTGCCACTCGAATGAGCTCCTACAATGAGCAGTTCTTC	CATRMSSYNEQFF
TRBV28	TRBJ2-6	TRBD2	NA	TGTGCCAGCAGTCCCGGGGGGGAGAGCTCTGGGGCCAACGTCCTGACTTTC	CASSPGGESSGANVLTF
TRBV5-4	TRBJ2-7	TRBD1	NA	TGTGCCAGCAGCTCCCGGGACAGGGGTAACGAGCAGTACTTC	CASSSRDRGNEQYF
TRBV5-1	TRBJ2-1	NA	NA	TGCGCCAGCAGCCGACAGAGGCCAGTTGGGGACAATGAGCAGTTCTTC	CASSRQRPVGDNEQFF
TRBV4-2	TRBJ1-2	TRBD1	NA	TGTGCCAGCAGCCAAGAGGGACAGGCGACGGGGGGCTACACCTTC	CASSQEGQATGGYTF
TRBV19	TRBJ2-4	TRBD1	NA	TGTGCCAGTAGTACCCTTCATTCAGGGGGCCTGGCCAAAAACATTCAGTACTTC	CASSTLHSGGLAKNIQYF
TRBV6-1	TRBJ2-5	TRBD2	NA	TGTGCCAGCAACCTACTAGCGGGGGATTCTGAGACCCAGTACTTC	CASNLLAGDSETQYF
TRBV25-1	TRBJ2-3	NA	NA	TGTGCCAGCACTGAGGGGGGATCTAGCACAGATACGCAGTATTTT	CASTEGGSSTDTQYF
TRBV7-2	TRBJ2-1	TRBD2	NA	TGTGCCAGCAGCTGGACTAGCGGACAGTACAATGAGCAGTTCTTC	CASSWTSGQYNEQFF
TRBV6-1	TRBJ2-7	TRBD2	once	TGTGCCATCGGGACTAGCGGACTTCCCTACGAGCAGTACTTC	CAIGTSGLPYEQYF
TRBV30	TRBJ2-1	TRBD2	NA	TGTGCCTGGAGTGCTGGGACTAGCGGGATCTTC	CAWSAGTSGIF
TRBV25-1	TRBJ2-5	TRBD2	NA	TGTGCCAGCAGTGACCCCGGACTAGCGGGAGTCCAAGAGACCCAGTACTTC	CASSDPGLAGVQETQYF
TRBV5-1	TRBJ2-7	TRBD2	once	TGCGCCAGCAGCTTGGGACTAGCGCTCTCCTACGAGCAGTACTTC	CASSLGLALSYEQYF
TRBV7-2	TRBJ2-7	NA	once	TGTGCCAGCAGCTTAAGTAGGAGGCCCTACGAGCAGTACTTC	CASSLSRRPYEQYF
TRBV21-1	TRBJ1-1	NA	NA	TGTGCCAGCAGCCCAACCGGGACACTAGACACTGAAGCTTTCTTT	CASSPTGTLDTEAFF
TRBV25-1	TRBJ1-5	TRBD1	NA	TGTGCCAGCAGTGCTGGACAGGGGCAGGGCAATCAGCCCCAGCATTTT	CASSAGQGQGNQPQHF
TRBV5-8	TRBJ1-4	TRBD1	NA	TGTGCCAGCAGCAAGGGACAGGGGCGGGAAAAACTGTTTTTT	CASSKGQGREKLFF
TRBV7-9	TRBJ2-7	TRBD2	NA	TGTGCCAGCAGCTTGGAGACTAGCAGGTCCTACGAGCAGTACTTC	CASSLETSRSYEQYF
TRBV5-4	TRBJ2-5	NA	once	TGTGCCAGCAGCTTGGTAAACCAAGAGACCCAGTACTTC	CASSLVNQETQYF
TRBV5-1	TRBJ2-7	TRBD1	NA	TGCGCCAGCAGCCCCGGACAGGTCAGCTACGAGCAGTACTTC	CASSPGQVSYEQYF
TRBV29-1	TRBJ2-5	TRBD1	NA	TGCAGCGTTGAAGGAGGAGACAGGGTAACCCAAGAGACCCAGTACTTC	CSVEGGDRVTQETQYF
TRBV4-2	TRBJ2-7	TRBD2	NA	TGTGCCAGCGCCCCCGGGCGGGAGCCCTACGAGCAGTACTTC	CASAPGREPYEQYF
TRBV15	TRBJ1-4	NA	NA	TGTGCCACCAGCAGAATGGAGGGACTTTACGACGAAAAACTGTTTTTT	CATSRMEGLYDEKLFF
TRBV29-1	TRBJ1-1	NA	few	TGCAGCGTCGAAGGCCAGTTCTTTGAAGCTTTCTTT	CSVEGQFFEAFF
TRBV6-5	TRBJ2-5	TRBD2	NA	TGTGCCAGCAGTTACACAAAACAGGCGGGGGGAGAGACCCAGTACTTC	CASSYTKQAGGETQYF
TRBV13	TRBJ2-7	TRBD2	NA	TGTGCCAGCAGCATTAGCGGGGATACATACGAGCAGTACTTC	CASSISGDTYEQYF
TRBV7-9	TRBJ2-5	NA	NA	TGTGCCAGCAGCCTGGTAAGCTTAGAGACCCAGTACTTC	CASSLVSLETQYF
TRBV7-9	TRBJ2-7	TRBD2	once	TGTGCCAGCAGTTCGACTAGCGGGGGTTCGTATAACGAGCAGTACTTC	CASSSTSGGSYNEQYF
TRBV19	TRBJ1-5	NA	NA	TGTGCCAGTAGTGAGGGCAACGATCAGCCCCAGCATTTT	CASSEGNDQPQHF
TRBV30	TRBJ1-2	TRBD1	few	TGTGCCGCCAGGCAGGGGGCGTACGGTGGCTACACCTTC	CAARQGAYGGYTF
TRBV6-5	TRBJ1-1	NA	NA	TGTGCCAGCAGTTACTTCGGTCACACTGAAGCTTTCTTT	CASSYFGHTEAFF
TRBV10-1	TRBJ1-1	NA	NA	TGCGCCAGCAGCCCCGGGGGGCTGGACACTGAAGCTTTCTTT	CASSPGGLDTEAFF
TRBV5-6	TRBJ2-3	TRBD2	NA	TGTGCCAGCAGCTTGGTTAGCGGGGGGGGCGCAGATACGCAGTATTTT	CASSLVSGGGADTQYF